This T cell receptor beta chain was identified in a study of blood T cell repertoires in COVID-19. The assay was immunoSEQ multiplex PCR, and TCRdb's table has in-frame clones only and misses some. The sample yields about 150,000 clones, 70% to 90% seen once. Germline assignment: CDR1 KGHSH and CDR2 LQKENI. This CDR3 comprises 14 residues. Trimming pared 3 bases from V and 3 bases from J, leaving 9 bases between. This clone was counted between two and nine times. This sequence was found in an elderly woman with COVID-19, enrolled during active disease. Sequenced input: peripheral blood. This chain uses TRBV18 with TRBJ1-5, with a tentative D call TRBD1 (6 bases). CDR3 in amino acids: CASSPGQNNQPQHF. For the CDR3, the DNA is TGTGCCAGCTCACCTGGACAGAACAATCAGCCCCAGCATTTT. The whole variable domain, remainder taken from reference TRBV18 and TRBJ1-5, is NAGVMQNPRHLVRRRGQEARLRCSPMKGHSHVYWYRQLPEEGLKFMVYLQKENIIDESGMPKERFSAEFPKEGPSILRIQQVVRGDSAAYFCASSPGQNNQPQHFGDGTRLSIL.